This T cell receptor beta chain was captured in a study of control samples from healthy donors and cancer patients. Data came from immunoSEQ multiplex PCR; TCRdb stores just in-frame clones and leaves some out. The sample lists some 71,000 clones; more than 70% were seen once. This TCR was recovered from a man between 60 and 75 years old with colorectal cancer. The sample taken for sequencing was PBMCs.

The CDR3 loop reads CASSQVTGGVVEKLFF. In DNA, the CDR3 is TGTGCCAGCAGCCAAGTTACAGGCGGCGTGGTGGAAAAACTGTTTTTT. The chain couples TRBV3-1 (or the pseudogene TRBV3-2) to TRBJ1-4; D possibly corresponds to TRBD1 (5 bases). The CDR3 extends over 16 amino acids. The V and J ends lost 1 base and 8 bases respectively, with 17 bases between them. The germline CDR1 and CDR2 sequences are LGHDT and YNNKEL (reference sequence).